The 3 T cell receptor beta chains below were found in one sample sequenced in a study of blood T cell repertoires in COVID-19. The assay was immunoSEQ multiplex PCR, and TCRdb's table has in-frame clones only and misses some. The sample has roughly 280,000 clones, 75% to 90% seen once. The sample was peripheral blood. These receptors all stem from a woman in her fifties or sixties who had recovered from COVID-19.

This chain links TRBV5-1 with TRBJ2-2; D perhaps matches TRBD1 (6 bases). Germline V gene sequence: CDR1 SGHRS, CDR2 YFSETQ. This CDR3 is 16 amino acids long. Trimming removed 2 bases from V and 0 bases from J, with 11 bases in between. The CDR3 region has the DNA TGCGCCAGCAGCTTACAGGGTACGCCGAACACCGGGGAGCTGTTTTTT. Translated, it gives CASSLQGTPNTGELFF.

The chain combines TRBV5-4 with TRBJ2-6; possible D gene TRBD1, 6 bases. Germline loops: CDR1 SGHNT, CDR2 YYREEE (reference sequence). The CDR3 totals 17 residues. V was clipped by 4 bases and J by 0 bases, with 14 bases between them. CDR3 amino acids: CASSPPGQISGANVLTF. The CDR3 DNA reads as TGTGCCAGCAGCCCCCCGGGACAAATCTCTGGGGCCAACGTCCTGACTTTC.

The rearrangement links TRBV30 to TRBJ1-2; a possible D gene is TRBD1 (5 bases). V gave up 1 base and J gave up 13 bases, with 22 bases separating them. The CDR3 loop spans 14 amino acids. Germline loops: CDR1 GTSNPN, CDR2 SVGIG (reference sequence). The CDR3 DNA reads TGTGCCTGGAGTGGATGGGGGGTTGTATTGGGGTCCACCTTC. Its translation is CAWSGWGVVLGSTF.